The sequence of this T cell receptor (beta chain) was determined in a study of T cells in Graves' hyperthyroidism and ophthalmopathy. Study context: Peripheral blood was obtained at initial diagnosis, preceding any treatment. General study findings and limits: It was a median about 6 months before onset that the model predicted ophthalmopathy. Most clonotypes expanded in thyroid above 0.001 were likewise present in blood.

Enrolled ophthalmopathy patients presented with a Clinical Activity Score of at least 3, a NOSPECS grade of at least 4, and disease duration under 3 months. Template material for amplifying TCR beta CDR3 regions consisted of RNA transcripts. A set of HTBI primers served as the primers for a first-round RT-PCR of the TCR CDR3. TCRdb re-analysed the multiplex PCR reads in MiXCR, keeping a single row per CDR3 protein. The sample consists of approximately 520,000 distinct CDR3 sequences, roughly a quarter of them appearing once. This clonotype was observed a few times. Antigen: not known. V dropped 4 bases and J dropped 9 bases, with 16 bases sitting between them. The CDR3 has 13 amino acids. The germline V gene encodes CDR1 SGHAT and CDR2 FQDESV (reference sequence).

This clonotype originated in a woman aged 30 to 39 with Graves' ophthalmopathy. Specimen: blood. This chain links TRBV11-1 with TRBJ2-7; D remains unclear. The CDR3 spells CASSSTEDYRQYF. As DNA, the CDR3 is TGTGCCAGCAGCTCCACAGAGGATTACAGGCAGTACTTC.